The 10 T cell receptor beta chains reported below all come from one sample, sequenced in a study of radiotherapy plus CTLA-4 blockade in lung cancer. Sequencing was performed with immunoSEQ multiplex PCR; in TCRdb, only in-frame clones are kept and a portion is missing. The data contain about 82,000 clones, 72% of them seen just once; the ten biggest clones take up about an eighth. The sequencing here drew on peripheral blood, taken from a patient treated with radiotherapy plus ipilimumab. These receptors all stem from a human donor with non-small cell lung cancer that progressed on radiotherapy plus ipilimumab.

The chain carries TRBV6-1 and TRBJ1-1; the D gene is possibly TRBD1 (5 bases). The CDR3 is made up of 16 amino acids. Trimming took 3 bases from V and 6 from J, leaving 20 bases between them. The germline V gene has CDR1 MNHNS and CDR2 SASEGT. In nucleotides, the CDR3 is TGTGCCAGCAGTGAGGGTTTTCGTAAACAGGTCCCTGAAGCTTTCTTT. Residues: CASSEGFRKQVPEAFF.

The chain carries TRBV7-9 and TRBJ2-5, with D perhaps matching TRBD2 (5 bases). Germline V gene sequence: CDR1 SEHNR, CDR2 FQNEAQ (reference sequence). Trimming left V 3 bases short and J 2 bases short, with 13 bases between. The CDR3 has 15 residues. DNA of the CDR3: TGTGCCAGCAGCTTGGGCCGGGGTGGACAAGAGACCCAGTACTTC. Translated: CASSLGRGGQETQYF.

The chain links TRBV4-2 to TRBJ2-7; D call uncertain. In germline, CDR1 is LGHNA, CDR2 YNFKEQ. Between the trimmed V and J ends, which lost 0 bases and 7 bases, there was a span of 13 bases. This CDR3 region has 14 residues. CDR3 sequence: CASSQDHGHREQYF. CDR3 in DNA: TGTGCCAGCAGCCAAGATCACGGCCATCGGGAGCAGTACTTC.

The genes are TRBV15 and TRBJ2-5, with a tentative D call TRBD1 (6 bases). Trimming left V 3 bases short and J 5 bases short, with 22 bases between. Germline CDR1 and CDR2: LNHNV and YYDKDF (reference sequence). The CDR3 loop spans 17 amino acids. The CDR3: CATSSDALWGQVETQYF. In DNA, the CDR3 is TGTGCCACCAGCAGTGATGCCCTTTGGGGGCAGGTGGAGACCCAGTACTTC.

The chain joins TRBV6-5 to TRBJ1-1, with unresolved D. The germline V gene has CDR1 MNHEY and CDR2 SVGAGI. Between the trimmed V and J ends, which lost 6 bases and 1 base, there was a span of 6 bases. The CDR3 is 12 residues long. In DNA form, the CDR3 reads TGTGCCAGCAGCGTCAGGAACACTGAAGCTTTCTTT. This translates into CASSVRNTEAFF.

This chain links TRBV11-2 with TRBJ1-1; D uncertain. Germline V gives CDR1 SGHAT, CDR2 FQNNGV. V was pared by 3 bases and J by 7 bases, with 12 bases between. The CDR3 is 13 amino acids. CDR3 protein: CASSFGPGSEAFF. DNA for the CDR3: TGTGCCAGCAGCTTCGGACCGGGGAGTGAAGCTTTCTTT. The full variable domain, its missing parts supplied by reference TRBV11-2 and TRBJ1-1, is EAGVAQSPRYKIIEKRQSVAFWCNPISGHATLYWYQQILGQGPKLLIQFQNNGVVDDSQLPKDRFSAERLKGVDSTLKIQPAKLEDSAVYLCASSFGPGSEAFFGQGTRLTVV.

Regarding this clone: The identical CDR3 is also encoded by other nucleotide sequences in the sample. The CDR3 region has the DNA TGTGCCAGCAGCGGAAGGGGGCTGGGGACTGAAGCTTTCTTT. Protein: CASSGRGLGTEAFF. The chain has TRBV5-4 and TRBJ1-1; 7 positions agree with TRBD1. V trimming: 4 bases; J trimming: 5 bases; junction bases outside the gene matches: 8. The CDR3 extends over 14 amino acids. The germline gives CDR1 SGHNT, CDR2 YYREEE (reference sequence).

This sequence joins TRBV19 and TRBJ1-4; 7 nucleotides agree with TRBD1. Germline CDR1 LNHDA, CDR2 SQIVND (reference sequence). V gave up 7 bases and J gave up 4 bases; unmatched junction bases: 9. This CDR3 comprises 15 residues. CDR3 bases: TGTGCCAGTACTAGACAGGGACTTGGTAATGAAAAACTGTTTTTT. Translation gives CASTRQGLGNEKLFF.

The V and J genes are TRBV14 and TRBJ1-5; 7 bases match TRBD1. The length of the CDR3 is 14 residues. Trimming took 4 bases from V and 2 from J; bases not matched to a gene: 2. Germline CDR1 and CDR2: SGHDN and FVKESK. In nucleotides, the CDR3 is TGTGCCAGCAGCCCTGGGACAGGCAATCAGCCCCAGCATTTT. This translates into CASSPGTGNQPQHF.

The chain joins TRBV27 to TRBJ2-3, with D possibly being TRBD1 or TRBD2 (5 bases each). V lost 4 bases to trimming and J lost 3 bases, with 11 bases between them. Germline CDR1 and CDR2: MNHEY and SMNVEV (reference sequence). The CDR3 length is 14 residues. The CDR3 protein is CASSSPGLTDTQYF. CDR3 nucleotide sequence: TGTGCCAGCAGTTCGCCGGGGCTGACAGATACGCAGTATTTT.